A selection of T cell receptor beta chains follows, all from one sample in a study of blood T cell repertoires in COVID-19. The repertoire was sequenced with immunoSEQ multiplex PCR; TCRdb's copy has only in-frame clones and lacks some. The table lists some 200,000 clones, 84% of them singletons. Sequencing was carried out using peripheral blood. Receptors originate from a middle-aged woman who had recovered from COVID-19. CDR3s include the opening cysteine and the closing phenylalanine or tryptophan. A D gene is named only where the DNA matches it firmly. Only part of the rows carry a size: once, few, many, or a class if the clone is expanded.

D: TRBD2; V: TRBV3-1/TRBV3-2; size: .; J: TRBJ2-5; DNA: TGTGCCAGCAGCCAAGTAACTAGCGGTGGAGAGACCCAGTACTTC; CDR3: CASSQVTSGGETQYF
D: .; V: TRBV3-1/TRBV3-2; size: few; J: TRBJ1-1; DNA: TGTGCCAGCAGCCACTGGGACTCGAGGGTGGCTGAAGCTTTCTTT; CDR3: CASSHWDSRVAEAFF
D: .; V: TRBV7-9; size: .; J: TRBJ1-6; DNA: TGTGCCACCACTCGGGGGGCGGAGGGTTCACCCCTCCACTTT; CDR3: CATTRGAEGSPLHF
D: .; V: TRBV30; size: .; J: TRBJ1-1; DNA: TGTGCCTGGAGTGTACATGGGGAGGGTGAAGCTTTCTTT; CDR3: CAWSVHGEGEAFF
D: TRBD1; V: TRBV18; size: few; J: TRBJ1-4; DNA: TGTGCCAGCTCTCCCGGGACAGGTGAAAAACTGTTTTTT; CDR3: CASSPGTGEKLFF
D: TRBD2; V: TRBV19; size: few; J: TRBJ2-7; DNA: TGTGCCAGTAGCCCTAGCGGGGGTACCTCCTACGAGCAGTACTTC; CDR3: CASSPSGGTSYEQYF
D: .; V: TRBV7-2; size: .; J: TRBJ1-3; DNA: TGTGCCAGCAGCCCACTCTCCTACTCTGGAAACACCATATATTTT; CDR3: CASSPLSYSGNTIYF
D: .; V: TRBV19; size: few; J: TRBJ2-2; DNA: TGTGCCAGTAAGGCGGTCAGGGGAAGATCCGGGGAGCTGTTTTTT; CDR3: CASKAVRGRSGELFF
D: TRBD1; V: TRBV5-1; size: .; J: TRBJ2-7; DNA: TGCGCCAGCAGCTTGGGGGACAGTATAAACTACGAGCAGTACTTC; CDR3: CASSLGDSINYEQYF
D: .; V: TRBV20-1; size: once; J: TRBJ1-2; DNA: TGCAGTGCTAGTCTGGGAGGCGATGGCTACACCTTC; CDR3: CSASLGGDGYTF
D: .; V: TRBV11-2; size: .; J: TRBJ2-7; DNA: TGTGCCAGCAGCTTAGTAGCAGTCGGCAGCACCTACGAGCAGTACTTC; CDR3: CASSLVAVGSTYEQYF
D: .; V: TRBV18; size: few; J: TRBJ1-1; DNA: TGTGCCAGCTCACCGATCGACATGAACACTGAAGCTTTCTTT; CDR3: CASSPIDMNTEAFF
D: .; V: TRBV5-1; size: .; J: TRBJ1-5; DNA: TGCGCCAGCAGCTTGGTTGCAGGGAATCAGCCCCAGCATTTT; CDR3: CASSLVAGNQPQHF
D: .; V: TRBV3-1/TRBV3-2; size: .; J: TRBJ1-6; DNA: TGTGCCAGCAGCCAAACCGGGACACTCTATAATTCACCCCTCCACTTT; CDR3: CASSQTGTLYNSPLHF
D: TRBD2; V: TRBV5-5; size: .; J: TRBJ2-3; DNA: TGTGCCAGCAGTATAGGGACTAGCGGGGGTTACACAGATACGCAGTATTTT; CDR3: CASSIGTSGGYTDTQYF
D: .; V: TRBV7-9; size: once; J: TRBJ1-1; DNA: TGTGCCAGCAGCCACGGTAACACTGAAGCTTTCTTT; CDR3: CASSHGNTEAFF
D: .; V: TRBV3-1/TRBV3-2; size: .; J: TRBJ2-1; DNA: TGTGCCAGCAGCCAATTTTCCTCCGCGGGACAGAAGTTCTTC; CDR3: CASSQFSSAGQKFF
D: .; V: TRBV7-9; size: few; J: TRBJ2-3; DNA: TGTGCCAGCAGCTTAGCGCTGGGGGGAGACACAGATACGCAGTATTTT; CDR3: CASSLALGGDTDTQYF
D: .; V: TRBV13; size: .; J: TRBJ1-6; DNA: TGTGCCAGCAGCTTAAACGGGATGTCTTCACCCCTCCACTTT; CDR3: CASSLNGMSSPLHF
D: TRBD2; V: TRBV7-6; size: .; J: TRBJ2-1; DNA: TGTGCCAGCAGCCACACTAGCGGGAACTACAATGAGCAGTTCTTC; CDR3: CASSHTSGNYNEQFF
D: TRBD1; V: TRBV3-1/TRBV3-2; size: .; J: TRBJ1-3; DNA: TGTGCCAGCAGCCGAGGGACAGGGGGCCCGAGATCTGGAAACACCATATATTTT; CDR3: CASSRGTGGPRSGNTIYF
D: .; V: TRBV6-2/TRBV6-3; size: .; J: TRBJ1-1; DNA: TGTGCCAGCAGTCAACGGGTCGGTGAAGCTTTCTTT; CDR3: CASSQRVGEAFF
D: TRBD1; V: TRBV4-3; size: .; J: TRBJ2-2; DNA: TGCGCCAGCAGCCAAGAGCGCTTCGGGACAGCGAACACCGGGGAGCTGTTTTTT; CDR3: CASSQERFGTANTGELFF
D: TRBD1; V: TRBV27; size: once; J: TRBJ1-5; DNA: TGTGCCAGCTCCACAAACCGGGACAGGGGGTACCAGCCCCAGCATTTT; CDR3: CASSTNRDRGYQPQHF
D: TRBD1; V: TRBV29-1; size: .; J: TRBJ2-2; DNA: TGCAGCGCACCGGGACAGAGCACCGGGGAGCTGTTTTTT; CDR3: CSAPGQSTGELFF
D: TRBD2; V: TRBV24-1; size: .; J: TRBJ2-1; DNA: TGTGCCACCAGGACCTACGATTGGACTAGCGGGGTGTATGAGCAGTTCTTC; CDR3: CATRTYDWTSGVYEQFF
D: .; V: TRBV7-2; size: once; J: TRBJ2-5; DNA: TGTGCCAGCAGCTTACCAGGGCAACAAGAGACCCAGTACTTC; CDR3: CASSLPGQQETQYF
D: TRBD2; V: TRBV5-1; size: .; J: TRBJ2-1; DNA: TGCGCCAGCAGCTCAAGCCTCGGGACTAGCGGGGGAAATGAGCAGTTCTTC; CDR3: CASSSSLGTSGGNEQFF
D: .; V: TRBV11-3; size: .; J: TRBJ1-1; DNA: TGTGCCAGCAGCTTTCGGACAAGCGGGACTGAAGCTTTCTTT; CDR3: CASSFRTSGTEAFF
D: .; V: TRBV28; size: .; J: TRBJ2-7; DNA: TGTGCCAGCAGAATGCGGGAATTCGACGAGCAGTACTTC; CDR3: CASRMREFDEQYF
D: .; V: TRBV19; size: .; J: TRBJ1-3; DNA: TGTGCCAGTAGTATCGGGCGGGTTGCCGGAAACACCATATATTTT; CDR3: CASSIGRVAGNTIYF
D: .; V: TRBV6-5; size: .; J: TRBJ1-2; DNA: TGTGCCAGCAGTTACGATGTGGGGGCGGTCTATGGCTACACCTTC; CDR3: CASSYDVGAVYGYTF
D: TRBD1; V: TRBV6-6; size: .; J: TRBJ1-4; DNA: TGTGCCAGCCACCAGGGGGTGGGTGAAAAACTGTTTTTT; CDR3: CASHQGVGEKLFF
D: .; V: TRBV19; size: .; J: TRBJ1-3; DNA: TGTGCCAGTAGTATGTCACGGCGGATCTCTGGAAACACCATATATTTT; CDR3: CASSMSRRISGNTIYF
D: .; V: TRBV7-3; size: once; J: TRBJ1-3; DNA: TGTGCCAGCAGCGACAACTCTGGAAACACCATATATTTT; CDR3: CASSDNSGNTIYF
D: .; V: TRBV6-5; size: .; J: TRBJ2-5; DNA: TGTGCCAGCAGCTACAGGGTGGCGGGGGAGACCCAGTACTTC; CDR3: CASSYRVAGETQYF
D: .; V: TRBV19; size: .; J: TRBJ1-2; DNA: TGTGCCAGTAGTATCTCCCAGGATAACTATGGCTACACCTTC; CDR3: CASSISQDNYGYTF
D: TRBD1; V: TRBV28; size: .; J: TRBJ1-2; DNA: TGTGCCAGCAGGTCTCACGGACAGGGTCATAGCTATGGCTACACCTTC; CDR3: CASRSHGQGHSYGYTF
D: .; V: TRBV19; size: few; J: TRBJ1-5; DNA: TGTGCCAGTAGTATAGGCAGGGGCAGCAATCAGCCCCAGCATTTT; CDR3: CASSIGRGSNQPQHF
D: .; V: TRBV5-1; size: .; J: TRBJ1-1; DNA: TGCGCCAGCAGATCAGGGGAAGTCACTGAAGCTTTCTTT; CDR3: CASRSGEVTEAFF
D: .; V: TRBV2; size: .; J: TRBJ1-4; DNA: TGTGCCAGCAGGATAGAACAGTTAAATGAAAAACTGTTTTTT; CDR3: CASRIEQLNEKLFF